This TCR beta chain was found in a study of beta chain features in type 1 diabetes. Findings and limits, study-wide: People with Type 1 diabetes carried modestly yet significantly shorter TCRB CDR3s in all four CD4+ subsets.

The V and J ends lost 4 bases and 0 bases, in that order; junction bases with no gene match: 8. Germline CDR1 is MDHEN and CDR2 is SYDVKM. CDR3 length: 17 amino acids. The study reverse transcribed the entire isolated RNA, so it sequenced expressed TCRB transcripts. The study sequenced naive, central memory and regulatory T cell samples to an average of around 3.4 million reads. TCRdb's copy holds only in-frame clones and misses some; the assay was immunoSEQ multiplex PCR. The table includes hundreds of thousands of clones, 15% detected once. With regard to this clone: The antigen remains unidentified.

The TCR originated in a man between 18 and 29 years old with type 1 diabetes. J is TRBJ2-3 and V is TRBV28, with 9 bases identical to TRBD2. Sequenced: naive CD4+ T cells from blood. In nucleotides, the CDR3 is TGTGCCAGCAGTTCCCGACTAGCGGAAACTAGCACAGATACGCAGTATTTT. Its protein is CASSSRLAETSTDTQYF.